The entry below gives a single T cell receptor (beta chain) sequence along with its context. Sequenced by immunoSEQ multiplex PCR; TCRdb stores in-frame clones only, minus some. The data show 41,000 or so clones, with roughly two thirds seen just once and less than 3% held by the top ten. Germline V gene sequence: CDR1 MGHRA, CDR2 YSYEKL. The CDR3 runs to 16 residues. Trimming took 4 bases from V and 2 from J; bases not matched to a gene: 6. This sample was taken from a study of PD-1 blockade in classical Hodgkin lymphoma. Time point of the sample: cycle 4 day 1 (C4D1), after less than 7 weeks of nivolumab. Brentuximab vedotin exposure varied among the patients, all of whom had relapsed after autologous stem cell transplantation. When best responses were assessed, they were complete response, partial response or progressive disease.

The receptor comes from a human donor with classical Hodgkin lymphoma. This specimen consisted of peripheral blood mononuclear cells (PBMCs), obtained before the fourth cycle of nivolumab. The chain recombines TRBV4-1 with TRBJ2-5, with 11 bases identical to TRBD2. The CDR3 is CASSLLAGEPQETQYF. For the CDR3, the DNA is TGCGCCAGCAGCCTACTAGCGGGGGAACCGCAAGAGACCCAGTACTTC.